Shown below are 32 T cell receptor beta chains from a single sample sequenced in a study of blood T cell repertoires in COVID-19. TCRdb's copy holds only in-frame clones and misses some; the assay was immunoSEQ multiplex PCR. The sample shows some 99,000 clones, over 85% of them seen only once. The sequencing sample was made of peripheral blood. Every receptor here comes from a human donor with COVID-19, enrolled during active disease. The donor label of this sample is uncertain.

This chain links TRBV11-3 with TRBJ2-7, with D possibly being TRBD2 (6 bases). The CDR3 contains 11 residues. The V gene's germline CDR1 is SGHNT and CDR2 YENEEA. The CDR3 here is CAAGREDEQYF. CDR3 sequence (DNA): TGTGCTGCGGGAAGGGAGGACGAGCAGTACTTC.

The chain is built from TRBV4-1 and TRBJ2-7, with D possibly being TRBD2 (6 bases). V shed 1 base and J shed 2 bases, with 15 bases lying between them. This CDR3 contains 16 residues. In germline, CDR1 is MGHRA, CDR2 YSYEKL. CDR3 coding DNA: TGCGCCAGCAGCCAAGGTGGAGGGACCAATACCTACGAGCAGTACTTC. It codes for CASSQGGGTNTYEQYF.

J is TRBJ2-3 and V is TRBV21-1; the table names TRBD1, a call not compared with the DNA. TRBV21-1 is noted as a pseudogene. There are 18 residues in the CDR3. The CDR3 loop reads CASSKKGKRQIHTDTQYF. DNA of the CDR3: TGTGCCAGCAGCAAAAAGGGGAAGCGACAGATACACACAGATACGCAGTATTTT.

The chain combines TRBV10-3 with TRBJ1-2, with D tentatively TRBD1 (6 bases). In germline, CDR1 is ENHRY, CDR2 SYGVKD. V was pared by 1 base and J by 0 bases, with 21 bases between. This CDR3 region has 19 residues. The CDR3 DNA sequence: TGTGCCATCAGTGAGTTAGGGGACACTGGACACGAGGCTAACTATGGCTACACCTTC. It specifies CAISELGDTGHEANYGYTF.

V and J are TRBV30 and TRBJ1-1; possible D gene TRBD1, 6 bases. Germline V gene lookup returns CDR1 GTSNPN and CDR2 SVGIG (reference sequence). There are 14 residues in the CDR3. V was trimmed by 5 bases and J by 3 bases, leaving 16 bases between them. The CDR3 region is CAWGTGRGHTEAFF. As DNA, the CDR3 is TGTGCCTGGGGAACAGGGCGAGGACACACTGAAGCTTTCTTT.

The chain combines TRBV9 with TRBJ1-3; unclear D gene. The CDR3 sequence is 14 residues long. CDR1 SGDLS and CDR2 YYNGEE come from the germline V gene. V lost 2 bases and J lost 0, with 6 bases in between. The CDR3, as DNA: TGTGCCAGCAGCGTCAGTGGCTCTGGAAACACCATATATTTT. Protein sequence: CASSVSGSGNTIYF.

The chain joins TRBV3-1 (or the pseudogene TRBV3-2) to TRBJ2-5; 9 positions match TRBD2. The CDR3 is 16 residues long. The germline gives CDR1 LGHDT, CDR2 YNNKEL (reference sequence). V trimming: 1 base; J trimming: 5 bases; junction bases outside the gene matches: 8. In DNA, the CDR3 is TGTGCCAGCAGCCAAGGGCTGGCGGGGGGGCCCGAGACCCAGTACTTC. This codes for CASSQGLAGGPETQYF.

V gene TRBV29-1 combines with J gene TRBJ2-4, with D unclear. Per germline, CDR1 SQVTM and CDR2 ANQGSEA. CDR3 length: 11 residues. The ends were cut back, 8 bases at V and 5 bases at J, with 10 bases in the middle. CDR3 sequence (DNA): TGCAGCACCCTATACGAAAACATTCAGTACTTC. This gives the protein CSTLYENIQYF.

This rearrangement joins TRBV7-3 to TRBJ2-3, with 10 bases matching TRBD2. Trimming removed 5 bases from V and 2 bases from J; junction bases left unmatched: 4. The V gene's germline CDR1 is SGHTA and CDR2 FQGTGA. CDR3 size: 15 residues. The DNA for the CDR3 is TGTGCCAGCAGCGCGGGACTAGCGCACACAGATACGCAGTATTTT. This codes for CASSAGLAHTDTQYF.

V gene TRBV24-1 combines with J gene TRBJ1-5; D is uncertain. CDR1 KGHDR and CDR2 SFDVKD come from the germline V gene. With 4 bases removed from V and 1 base from J, the gap between germline ends came to 10 bases. The CDR3 totals 15 residues. Here the CDR3 DNA reads TGTGCCACCAGTGACTCCCTGAGCAGCAATCAGCCCCAGCATTTT. It translates to CATSDSLSSNQPQHF.

CDR3 DNA: TGTGCCAGCAGCCCCGTGACAGGGCCGTCTGGAAACACCATATATTTT. Its protein product is CASSPVTGPSGNTIYF. The J gene is TRBJ1-3, the V gene TRBV14, with 7 bases lining up with TRBD1. This CDR3 region has 16 residues. The V gene's germline CDR1 is SGHDN and CDR2 FVKESK. V lost 4 bases and J lost 1; bases outside the gene matches: 7.

This sequence joins TRBV18 and TRBJ2-7, with 7 positions matching TRBD1. This CDR3 comprises 15 residues. Germline lookup yields CDR1 KGHSH and CDR2 LQKENI. Trimming at V came to 4 bases and at J to 4 bases, leaving 10 bases not matched to a gene. Here the CDR3 DNA reads TGTGCCAGCTCACTGAATGGGGACAGAACTTACGAGCAGTACTTC. It codes for CASSLNGDRTYEQYF. The complete variable domain, with remaining parts taken from reference TRBV18 and TRBJ2-7, reads NAGVMQNPRHLVRRRGQEARLRCSPMKGHSHVYWYRQLPEEGLKFMVYLQKENIIDESGMPKERFSAEFPKEGPSILRIQQVVRGDSAAYFCASSLNGDRTYEQYFGPGTRLTVT.

This clone appeared a few times. This sequence joins TRBV18 and TRBJ2-2; TRBD1 matches at 9 bases. Germline CDR1 KGHSH, CDR2 LQKENI. The V gene end was trimmed by 3 bases and the J gene end by 4 bases; junction bases not matched to a gene: 6. The CDR3 runs 16 residues. CDR3: CASSPGQGRGTGELFF. The CDR3 bases are TGTGCCAGCTCACCGGGACAGGGACGGGGCACCGGGGAGCTGTTTTTT.

J is TRBJ1-2 and V is TRBV28, with D perhaps matching TRBD1 (6 bases). The CDR3 covers 13 residues. V lost 6 bases, J lost 4 bases, and 12 bases lay in between. Germline V gene lookup returns CDR1 MDHEN and CDR2 SYDVKM. The CDR3: CASRLTGTYGYTF. CDR3 bases: TGTGCCAGCAGATTAACAGGGACCTATGGCTACACCTTC.

The chain employs TRBV5-5 and TRBJ2-5; a possible D gene is TRBD2 (5 bases). Deletions cut 7 bases from V and 4 bases from J, with 14 bases between. There are 13 residues in the CDR3. Germline CDR1 reads SGHKS; CDR2 reads YYEKEE (reference sequence). The CDR3 here is CASSEGSSETQYF. CDR3 in DNA: TGTGCCAGCTCTGAGGGCAGCTCAGAGACCCAGTACTTC.

This sequence joins TRBV4-1 and TRBJ2-1; the match to TRBD2 covers 10 bases. V lost 4 bases to trimming and J lost 2 bases; unmatched junction nucleotides: 8. The CDR3 is made up of 17 amino acids. From germline, CDR1 is MGHRA and CDR2 YSYEKL. CDR3 DNA sequence: TGCGCCAGCAGCCGCACGGGAACTAGCGGGACCTACAATGAGCAGTTCTTC. Protein: CASSRTGTSGTYNEQFF.

In its sample, this clone was seen once. The chain couples TRBV7-9 to TRBJ1-2, with TRBD1 identical over 7 bases. J lost 8 bases, V lost 0 bases, and 9 bases had no gene match. The CDR3 spans 15 residues. Looked up from germline, CDR1 is SEHNR and CDR2 is FQNEAQ (reference sequence). CDR3 amino acids: CASSLAGETGLGYTF. The CDR3 region has the DNA TGTGCCAGCAGCTTAGCGGGAGAGACAGGGCTCGGCTACACCTTC.

The chain joins TRBV27 to TRBJ2-7; perhaps TRBD1 as D (6 bases). Trimming stripped 0 bases from V and 5 bases from J, with 11 bases between. This CDR3 has 14 amino acids. Germline CDR1 is MNHEY and CDR2 is SMNVEV (reference sequence). CDR3 bases: TGTGCCAGCAGTTTATCGGCCAGGGGAAACGAGCAGTACTTC. It yields the protein CASSLSARGNEQYF.

This chain connects TRBV2 to TRBJ1-1, with D unresolved. The length of the CDR3 is 14 residues. Trimming pared 4 bases from V and 0 bases from J, leaving 9 bases between. Germline V CDR1 and CDR2: SNHLY, FYNNEI. In DNA, the CDR3 is TGTGCCAGCAGTGGGAGAAGTATGAACACTGAAGCTTTCTTT. It encodes CASSGRSMNTEAFF.

This chain joins TRBV19 and TRBJ1-5; 7 positions match TRBD1. The junction had 3 bases not matched to a gene; V was cut back by 2 bases and J by 5 bases. CDR1 LNHDA and CDR2 SQIVND come from the germline V gene (reference sequence). The CDR3 is 14 amino acids. CDR3 in amino acids: CASSITTGDQPQHF. The CDR3 nucleotides read TGTGCCAGTAGTATAACAACAGGGGATCAGCCCCAGCATTTT.

V gene TRBV11-2 combines with J gene TRBJ2-7; D may be TRBD1 (6 bases). V was shortened by 5 bases and J by 0 bases, with 8 bases between the two germline ends. Germline V gives CDR1 SGHAT, CDR2 FQNNGV. The CDR3 is 13 amino acids. The CDR3 sequence is CASSPTGSYEQYF. Written as DNA, the CDR3 is TGTGCCAGCAGCCCGACAGGCTCCTACGAGCAGTACTTC.

The J gene is TRBJ2-7, the V gene TRBV5-4; TRBD2 matches at 12 bases. This CDR3 contains 16 residues. Trimming took 4 bases from V and 5 from J; bases not matched to a gene: 10. Germline-derived CDR1 and CDR2 are SGHNT and YYREEE (reference sequence). The CDR3 DNA reads as TGTGCCAGCAGCCAACAATCTAGCGGGGGGGTAAACGAGCAGTACTTC. Protein: CASSQQSSGGVNEQYF.

The J gene is TRBJ2-1, the V gene TRBV9; D gene unclear. There are 12 residues in the CDR3. The ends were cut back, 4 bases at V and 5 bases at J, with 7 bases in the middle. Germline V gene sequence: CDR1 SGDLS, CDR2 YYNGEE. The CDR3 protein is CASSRQDNEQFF. The CDR3 nucleotides read TGTGCCAGCAGCCGGCAGGACAATGAGCAGTTCTTC.

A few counts support this clone. This sequence joins TRBV25-1 and TRBJ2-5, with D possibly being TRBD1 (6 bases). Germline V gene data show CDR1 as MGHDK and CDR2 as SYGVNS. V shed 6 bases and J shed 5 bases, with 19 bases lying between them. CDR3 size: 15 residues. The CDR3 is CASRGERGRGETQYF. The CDR3 DNA reads as TGTGCCAGCAGGGGAGAACGGGGAAGGGGGGAGACCCAGTACTTC.

This chain uses TRBV12-3 or TRBV12-4 with TRBJ2-5, with 7 nucleotides matching TRBD1. V lost 3 bases, J lost 4 bases, and 2 bases stayed unmatched. The CDR3 has 13 amino acids. The CDR3 spells CASSLGQPETQYF. The DNA of the CDR3 is TGTGCCAGCAGTTTGGGACAGCCAGAGACCCAGTACTTC.

This clone has only a few counts. The chain links TRBV19 to TRBJ1-5; 10 bases agree with TRBD1. The germline V gene encodes CDR1 LNHDA and CDR2 SQIVND (reference sequence). The CDR3 covers 19 residues. V was clipped by 5 bases and J by 6 bases; unmatched bases: 19. The CDR3 loop reads CASSPLGLGQGYEGQPQHF. The DNA of the CDR3 is TGTGCCAGTAGTCCGCTTGGTTTGGGACAGGGGTACGAGGGTCAGCCCCAGCATTTT.

As DNA, the CDR3 is TGTGCCAGCAGCGTAGTGGGGGACAGCAACAATGAGCAGTTCTTC. Translated: CASSVVGDSNNEQFF. This chain uses TRBV9 with TRBJ2-1; 7 bases fit TRBD1. This CDR3 has 15 residues. The trim removed 0 bases at V and 5 bases at J, leaving 5 bases unmatched. Germline CDR1 SGDLS, CDR2 YYNGEE.

The chain has TRBV28 and TRBJ2-3, with D possibly TRBD1 on 5 matching bases. Trimming stripped 4 bases from V and 2 bases from J, with 16 bases between. CDR1 and CDR2 (germline): MDHEN, SYDVKM. The CDR3 has 16 residues. The CDR3 sequence is CASSSLHQGLTDTQYF. The CDR3 DNA reads as TGTGCCAGCAGTTCCCTCCACCAGGGCCTCACAGATACGCAGTATTTT.

The rearrangement uses TRBV28 and TRBJ1-5, with D perhaps matching TRBD1 (6 bases). The CDR3 totals 16 residues. Trimming left V 5 bases short and J 1 base short, with 15 bases between. Germline V lookup: CDR1 MDHEN, CDR2 SYDVKM. CDR3: CASSRRDIASNQPQHF. The CDR3 DNA follows: TGTGCCAGCAGTCGCCGGGACATCGCGAGCAATCAGCCCCAGCATTTT.

The chain combines TRBV18 with TRBJ1-2; 7 nucleotides line up with TRBD1. Trimming removed 4 bases from V and 2 bases from J; junction bases left unmatched: 1. The CDR3 sequence is 13 residues long. The germline V gene has CDR1 KGHSH and CDR2 LQKENI. The CDR3 DNA is TGTGCCAGCTCACTGGACAGGAACTATGGCTACACCTTC. Its translation is CASSLDRNYGYTF.

This chain joins TRBV5-1 and TRBJ2-5; a weak D match, TRBD1 (6 bases). Germline V lookup: CDR1 SGHRS, CDR2 YFSETQ. The CDR3 runs 14 residues. Trimming cost V 3 bases and J 2 bases, with 11 bases left between them. CDR3 nucleotide sequence: TGCGCCAGCAGCTCCGGACAGACTCAAGAGACCCAGTACTTC. It codes for CASSSGQTQETQYF. The full variable domain, completed using reference TRBV5-1 and TRBJ2-5, is KAGVTQTPRYLIKTRGQQVTLSCSPISGHRSVSWYQQTPGQGLQFLFEYFSETQRNKGNFPGRFSGRQFSNSRSEMNVSTLELGDSALYLCASSSGQTQETQYFGPGTRLLVL.

The J gene is TRBJ2-7, the V gene TRBV19; 8 nucleotides align to TRBD2. The CDR3 has 15 amino acids. J gave up 1 base and V 2 bases, and 4 bases lay outside the gene matches. Germline CDR1 and CDR2: LNHDA and SQIVND (reference sequence). CDR3 in amino acids: CASSIRGGRSYEQYF. The CDR3 DNA is TGTGCCAGTAGTATACGGGGGGGCAGGTCCTACGAGCAGTACTTC.